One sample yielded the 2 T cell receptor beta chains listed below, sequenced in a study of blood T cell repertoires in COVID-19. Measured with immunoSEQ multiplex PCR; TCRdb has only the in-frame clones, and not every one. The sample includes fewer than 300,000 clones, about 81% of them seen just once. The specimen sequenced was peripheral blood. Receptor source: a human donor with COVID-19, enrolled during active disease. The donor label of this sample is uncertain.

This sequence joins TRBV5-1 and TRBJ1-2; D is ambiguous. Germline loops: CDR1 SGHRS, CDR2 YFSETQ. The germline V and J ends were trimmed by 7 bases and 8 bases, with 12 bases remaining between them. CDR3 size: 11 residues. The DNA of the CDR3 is TGCGCCAGCGGCTCCCAGATGGGCTACACCTTC. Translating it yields CASGSQMGYTF.

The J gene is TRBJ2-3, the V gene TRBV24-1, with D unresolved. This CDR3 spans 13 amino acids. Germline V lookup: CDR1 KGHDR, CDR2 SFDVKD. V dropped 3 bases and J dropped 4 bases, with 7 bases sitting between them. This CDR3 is CATSDADADTQYF. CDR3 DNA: TGTGCCACCAGTGATGCGGATGCAGATACGCAGTATTTT.